This entry features one TCR beta chain sequence. This sample was taken from a study of blood T cell repertoires in COVID-19. Overall study context: T cells, B-cell-depleted T cells, or PBMCs supplied cDNA or gDNA.

CDR3 length: 12 amino acids. Germline V CDR1 and CDR2: MNHEY, SVGAGI. V shed 5 bases and J 11 bases; nucleotides not matched to a gene: 7. During active infection, Seattle patients enrolled and were then monitored through disease. Per the original data handling: Estimates of nucleated cell counts were drawn from the amplification of reference gene primers. Measured with immunoSEQ multiplex PCR; TCRdb has only the in-frame clones, and not every one. V, J and clone size were drawn from that table, and D and trimming were deduced from the DNA. The sample has around 190,000 clones; roughly 79% are singletons.

The rearrangement links TRBV6-5 to TRBJ2-3; 7 nucleotides match TRBD1. The sample comprised peripheral blood. This TCR was recovered from a middle-aged woman with COVID-19, enrolled during active disease. The CDR3, as DNA: TGTGCCAGCAGTAACCGGGACAGAGAGCAGTATTTT. Its translation is CASSNRDREQYF.